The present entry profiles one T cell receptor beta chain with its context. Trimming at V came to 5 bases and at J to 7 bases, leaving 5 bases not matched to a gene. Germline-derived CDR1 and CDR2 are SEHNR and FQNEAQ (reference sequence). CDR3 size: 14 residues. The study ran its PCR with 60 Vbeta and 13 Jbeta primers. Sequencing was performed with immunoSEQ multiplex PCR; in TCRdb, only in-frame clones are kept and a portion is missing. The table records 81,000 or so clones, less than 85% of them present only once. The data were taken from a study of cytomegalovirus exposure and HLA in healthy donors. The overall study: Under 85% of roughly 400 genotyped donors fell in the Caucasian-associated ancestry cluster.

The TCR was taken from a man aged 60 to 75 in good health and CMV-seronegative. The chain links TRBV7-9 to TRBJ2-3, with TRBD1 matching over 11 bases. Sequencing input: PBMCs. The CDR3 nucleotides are TGTGCCAGCAGCCGGACAGGGGGCGAAAATACGCAGTATTTT. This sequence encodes CASSRTGGENTQYF.